Many counts were recorded for the clone carrying this T cell receptor (beta chain). Its matching antigen is unknown. V was trimmed by 2 bases and J by 3 bases, leaving 19 bases between them. The CDR3 has 17 amino acids. Germline CDR1 reads SGHRS; CDR2 reads YFSETQ. This entry is derived from a study of early T cells in non-severe SARS-CoV-2 infection. About the research overall: Sequencing used unsorted whole-blood bulk RNA, so chains lack pairing. Study-wide findings and caveats: Using VDJdb, the matching emphasized anti-spike CD8 responses while missing private and CD4 specificities.

TCRdb re-called the 5' RACE reads with MiXCR, one entry per CDR3 protein. The sample includes about 67,000 distinct CDR3 sequences, more than 9% seen only once; the top ten take 3.5% to 4.5%. This receptor was obtained from an adult who was a healthcare worker with PCR-confirmed SARS-CoV-2 infection or an uninfected control (not recorded which). The rearrangement links TRBV5-1 to TRBJ2-3, with a possible D match to TRBD2 (6 bases). The sequenced sample was whole blood. The chain's CDR3 is CASSLDPPDSGTDTQYF. In DNA form, the CDR3 reads TGCGCCAGCAGCTTAGATCCACCCGATAGCGGTACAGATACGCAGTATTTT.